The rows below give T cell receptor beta chains drawn from one sample of a study of T cells of healthy individuals. MiXCR, run by TCRdb on the 5' RACE reads, gives a single entry per CDR3 protein. The sample comprises around 53,000 distinct CDR3 sequences, approximately 14% of which are singletons, and roughly a sixth rests with the top ten. The source of these receptors is a human donor in good health. The CDR3 runs from the conserved cysteine through the conserved F or W. Each record gives: V gene, clone size, CDR3 protein. A row's size may be missing; if present it is once, few, many or a size class.

TRBV7-2	many	CASSLVEQLSGNTIYF
TRBV19	many	CASSSLDSSSNQPQHF
TRBV6-5	.	CASRLRGGVYEQYF
TRBV29-1	many	CSAEDAHFRETQYF
TRBV6-2/TRBV6-3	.	CASSYRGNYNQPQHF
TRBV7-9	many	CASSWGTSGGETQYF
TRBV7-3	many	CASSITGGYPYEQYF
TRBV12-3/TRBV12-4	.	CASSPFLDRGSYEQYF
TRBV29-1	.	CSVVRGEGYTF
TRBV24-1	.	CATSVTGGGGYTF
TRBV3-1	many	CASSQGGAAANTGELFF
TRBV5-6	few	CASSLEVFNEQFF
TRBV4-1	many	CASSQDPTGTYGYTF
TRBV29-1	.	CSVAKGGGNQPQHF
TRBV19	.	CASISHRPFQETQYF
TRBV20-1	few	CSAIQGGTGELFF
TRBV2	many	CASLRLAGGTDEQFF
TRBV11-2	.	CASSLTDNQPQHF
TRBV9	few	CASSTAGGGGTEAFF
TRBV3-1	few	CASSQGRPQGPQHF
TRBV15	many	CATSLGQGSYEQYF
TRBV12-3/TRBV12-4	many	CASSFGGVGTDTQYF
TRBV29-1	many	CSVAWLAGETQYF
TRBV20-1	many	CSASGDSARRYEQYF
TRBV4-3	many	CASSQQGRNTEAFF
TRBV4-1	once	CASSLAPQGGTDTQYF
TRBV5-1	many	CASSLAGSAQETQYF
TRBV12-5	many	CASGPRTGVHEQYF
TRBV12-3/TRBV12-4	few	CASSLWATRLNNEQFF
TRBV27	.	CASSPTTGHPEAFF
TRBV5-1	few	CASSPDGITYEQYF
TRBV18	many	CASSPPSSGAFTDTQYF
TRBV7-2	many	CASSPRLAEAFF
TRBV7-2	few	CASSLTGTSNQPQHF
TRBV7-2	.	CASSLVGDQPQHF
TRBV20-1	many	CSAQHTSGGFDEQFF
TRBV9	many	CASDPGFSGNTIYF
TRBV30	.	CAWSVGTGGGFGNQPQHF
TRBV6-5	.	CASRLTSGGYEQYF
TRBV5-1	few	CASSPTRQDGYTF
TRBV4-3	many	CASSHGQNTGELFF
TRBV5-6	.	CASSLALNRELFF
TRBV4-3	few	CASSQDSLGHTEAFF